The T cell receptor (beta chain) described here comes from a study of human T cells and chemical hapten exposure. Study details: Per-sample variation in TCR yield stemmed mainly from small pooled library volume differences.

The CDR3 extends over 14 amino acids. To note about this clonotype: Relative to the germline gene, one junction end is altered; a read error may explain this.

Individual cDNA molecules had unique molecular identifiers attached to them by the library. TCRdb itself ran the RACE reads through MiXCR, one entry per CDR3 protein. The profile shows roughly 100,000 distinct CDR3 sequences, less than 15% of them singletons. Time point meaning: pre-sensitization, week 0. Specified treatment: therapeutic diphenylcyclopropenone sensitization with weekly scalp DPC. The study drew its donors from alopecia patients who were 18 to 70 years old and suitable for DPC. The chain employs TRBV12-3 or TRBV12-4 and TRBJ2-7; maybe TRBD1 (6 bases). Sequenced here: whole blood, sampled in connection with sensitization to the hapten diphenylcyclopropenone (DPC). The source of this sequence is a woman in her fifties or sixties with alopecia areata. Some clones in this sample may be carry-over from other donors' samples. The CDR3 spells CASSLRDKGYEQHF. CDR3 DNA sequence: TGTGCCAGCAGTTTACGGGACAAGGGCTACGAGCAGCACTTC.